The rows below give T cell receptor beta chains drawn from one sample of a study of T cells after yellow fever vaccination. Each CDR3 protein gets one entry after TCRdb re-called the 5' RACE reads with MiXCR. The sample yields some 200,000 distinct CDR3 sequences, less than 3.5% seen once. Sequenced here: CD4+ T cells sorted from PBMCs, sampled 10 days after the yellow fever booster vaccination. The receptors originated from a young man who received the YFV17D yellow fever vaccine. Each CDR3 is given with its conserved first and last residue. A D gene is named only where the DNA matches it firmly. For some rows the clone size is stated as once, few or many, or as a class when expanded; others skip it.

d_gene,j_gene,v_gene,abundance,CDR3aa,CDR3nt
NA,TRBJ2-1,TRBV20-1,many,CSARWRSSYNEQFF,TGCAGTGCGAGATGGCGGAGCTCCTACAATGAGCAGTTCTTC
NA,TRBJ1-1,TRBV23-1,few,CASSHLLSLEANTEAFF,TGCGCCAGCAGTCACCTCCTGTCCCTAGAGGCGAACACTGAAGCTTTCTTT
NA,TRBJ1-1,TRBV11-3,few,CASSPGGVDTEAFF,TGTGCCAGCAGCCCCGGGGGGGTGGACACTGAAGCTTTCTTT
TRBD1,TRBJ1-4,TRBV18,NA,CASSPSTGTGLEKLFF,TGTGCCAGCTCACCGTCGACCGGGACAGGGCTCGAAAAACTGTTTTTT
NA,TRBJ2-5,TRBV7-9,many,CASSAQPETQYF,TGTGCCAGCAGCGCACAACCTGAGACCCAGTACTTC
TRBD1,TRBJ2-2,TRBV11-1,NA,CASSSPGGSAGELFF,TGTGCCAGCAGCTCCCCAGGGGGTTCGGCCGGGGAGCTGTTTTTT
NA,TRBJ1-5,TRBV12-3/TRBV12-4,many,CASSPPRGVPGNQPQHF,TGTGCCAGCAGTCCCCCCCGGGGAGTTCCAGGCAATCAGCCCCAGCATTTT
NA,TRBJ2-7,TRBV29-1,many,CSAMHWGTNYEQYF,TGCAGCGCAATGCACTGGGGGACAAATTACGAGCAGTACTTC
TRBD2,TRBJ2-3,TRBV5-1,many,CASSPNLAGGLNTQYF,TGCGCCAGCAGCCCGAACTTAGCGGGGGGGCTAAATACGCAGTATTTT
NA,TRBJ2-5,TRBV5-1,few,CASSFSRGTSQETQYF,TGCGCCAGCAGCTTTTCCCGGGGGACCTCCCAAGAGACCCAGTACTTC
NA,TRBJ2-7,TRBV7-3,many,CASSPTTDYYEQYF,TGTGCCAGCAGTCCTACGACAGATTACTACGAGCAGTACTTC
NA,TRBJ2-6,TRBV5-4,NA,CATYRGTGANVLTF,TGTGCCACTTACCGGGGGACAGGGGCCAACGTCCTGACTTTC
TRBD1,TRBJ1-2,TRBV5-1,few,CASSFGTGGRDGYTF,TGCGCCAGCAGCTTTGGAACAGGGGGCCGGGATGGCTACACCTTC
TRBD2,TRBJ2-7,TRBV11-2,many,CASSLSPPLRGDSEQYF,TGTGCCAGCAGCTTGTCCCCTCCCTTGCGGGGGGACTCCGAGCAGTACTTC
TRBD1,TRBJ2-1,TRBV5-1,few,CASSPGPTGGPDEQFF,TGCGCCAGCAGCCCGGGACCGACAGGGGGACCCGATGAGCAGTTCTTC
TRBD1,TRBJ2-7,TRBV15,few,CATSRIRTGAQVQYF,TGTGCCACCAGCAGAATCAGGACAGGGGCTCAGGTGCAGTACTTC
TRBD1,TRBJ2-1,TRBV6-5,many,CASSFADRDYNEQFF,TGTGCCAGCAGTTTCGCTGACAGGGACTACAATGAGCAGTTCTTC
NA,TRBJ1-1,TRBV3-1,NA,CASSSPEVNTEAFF,TGTGCCAGCAGTTCCCCCGAAGTGAACACTGAAGCTTTCTTT
NA,TRBJ2-1,TRBV24-1,few,CATSDGSYSYNEQFF,TGTGCCACCAGTGACGGCAGCTACTCCTACAATGAGCAGTTCTTC
NA,TRBJ2-2,TRBV7-9,many,CASSLDRTGELFF,TGTGCCAGCAGCTTAGATCGCACCGGGGAGCTGTTTTTT
NA,TRBJ2-7,TRBV30,many,CAWTWGGASEQYF,TGTGCCTGGACATGGGGGGGCGCGTCCGAGCAGTACTTC
NA,TRBJ2-6,TRBV15,once,CATSRARGGFVSGANVLTF,TGTGCCACCAGCAGGGCAAGAGGGGGGTTCGTCTCTGGGGCCAACGTCCTGACTTTC
NA,TRBJ1-5,TRBV20-1,few,CSAPRDNNQPQHF,TGCAGTGCGCCCCGGGATAACAATCAGCCCCAGCATTTT
TRBD2,TRBJ2-1,TRBV7-2,few,CASSLSGGAGNEQFF,TGTGCCAGCAGCTTATCCGGGGGGGCAGGCAATGAGCAGTTCTTC
NA,TRBJ1-1,TRBV7-9,few,CASTSGSRPQAFF,TGTGCCAGCACCTCTGGGAGCCGTCCGCAAGCTTTCTTT
NA,TRBJ1-5,TRBV29-1,many,CSVVQDYNQPQHF,TGCAGCGTTGTGCAGGACTATAATCAGCCCCAGCATTTT
TRBD1,TRBJ2-2,TRBV5-1,NA,CASSRDSPNTGELFF,TGCGCCAGCAGCCGGGACAGCCCGAACACCGGGGAGCTGTTTTTT
TRBD2,TRBJ2-1,TRBV12-3/TRBV12-4,NA,CASSSTSGGAEAYNEQFF,TGTGCCAGCAGTTCCACTAGCGGGGGGGCCGAAGCCTACAATGAGCAGTTCTTC
NA,TRBJ1-3,TRBV18,few,CASSPEDSGNTIYF,TGTGCCAGCTCCCCCGAGGACTCTGGAAACACCATATATTTT
NA,TRBJ1-1,TRBV18,many,CASSSTGSNTEAFF,TGTGCCAGCTCATCGACAGGTTCTAACACTGAAGCTTTCTTT
NA,TRBJ2-1,TRBV7-2,many,CASSKQRDEQFF,TGTGCCAGCAGCAAACAAAGGGATGAGCAGTTCTTC
NA,TRBJ2-6,TRBV5-1,many,CASSFNLGQSGSGANVLTF,TGCGCCAGCAGCTTCAATCTTGGCCAGTCAGGGTCTGGGGCCAACGTCCTGACTTTC
NA,TRBJ1-5,TRBV7-2,many,CASSPGISSNQPQHF,TGTGCCAGCAGCCCGGGGATTTCTAGCAATCAGCCCCAGCATTTT
NA,TRBJ1-2,TRBV5-5,many,CASSLGISGYGYTF,TGTGCCAGCAGCTTGGGTATCTCAGGGTATGGCTACACCTTC
NA,TRBJ2-7,TRBV4-3,few,CASSQDLGSSYEQYF,TGCGCCAGCAGCCAAGACCTTGGTAGCTCCTACGAGCAGTACTTC
NA,TRBJ1-1,TRBV4-1,NA,CASRGFLKGTEAFF,TGCGCCAGCAGGGGGTTTCTGAAGGGGACTGAAGCTTTCTTT
TRBD1,TRBJ1-1,TRBV7-2,many,CASSLAPGGSTEAFF,TGTGCCAGCAGCTTAGCGCCAGGGGGGAGTACTGAAGCTTTCTTT
TRBD2,TRBJ2-3,TRBV5-1,NA,CASSAVAGADTQYF,TGCGCCAGCAGCGCGGTAGCGGGGGCAGATACGCAGTATTTT
NA,TRBJ2-1,TRBV7-8,few,CASSLRGRGSSYNEQFF,TGTGCCAGCAGCTTAAGGGGAAGGGGTAGCTCCTACAATGAGCAGTTCTTC
TRBD1,TRBJ2-1,TRBV7-3,few,CASSPDRDRANNEQFF,TGTGCCAGCAGCCCTGACCGGGACAGGGCCAACAATGAGCAGTTCTTC
TRBD1,TRBJ1-1,TRBV2,few,CASGGDSTEAFF,TGTGCCAGCGGGGGGGACAGCACTGAAGCTTTCTTT
TRBD1,TRBJ1-3,TRBV27,few,CASRKTGTGGSGNTIYF,TGTGCCAGCAGAAAAACCGGGACAGGGGGCTCTGGAAACACCATATATTTT
NA,TRBJ1-4,TRBV5-5,many,CASSLTQGGEKLFF,TGTGCCAGCAGCTTGACGCAGGGTGGCGAAAAACTGTTTTTT
NA,TRBJ1-4,TRBV7-9,many,CASSLALGEKLFF,TGTGCCAGCAGCTTAGCCCTGGGGGAAAAACTGTTTTTT
NA,TRBJ1-6,TRBV7-2,NA,CASNNGYNSPLHF,TGTGCCAGCAACAATGGGTATAATTCACCCCTCCACTTT
NA,TRBJ2-4,TRBV7-2,many,CASSLTAAGRQNIQYF,TGTGCCAGCAGCTTGACTGCCGCGGGTCGCCAAAACATTCAGTACTTC
TRBD1,TRBJ1-2,TRBV5-4,NA,CASSQPSGTGGGYTF,TGTGCCAGCAGCCAACCTAGTGGGACAGGGGGCGGCTACACCTTC
NA,TRBJ2-1,TRBV20-1,many,CSARRGGGASEQFF,TGCAGTGCCCGCCGGGGAGGGGGGGCCTCTGAGCAGTTCTTC
NA,TRBJ2-5,TRBV12-3/TRBV12-4,many,CASSVSVVPRAIQETQYF,TGTGCCAGCTCAGTTTCGGTAGTTCCGAGAGCTATACAAGAGACCCAGTACTTC
TRBD1,TRBJ2-2,TRBV10-3,many,CAISEAGTGNTGELFF,TGTGCCATCAGTGAAGCCGGGACAGGGAACACCGGGGAGCTGTTTTTT
NA,TRBJ2-1,TRBV6-5,few,CATRRGSGYLGGEQFF,TGTGCCACCCGGAGGGGTTCGGGGTACCTAGGGGGTGAGCAGTTCTTC
TRBD2,TRBJ2-5,TRBV7-2,NA,CASTPPGGGRVTQYF,TGTGCCAGCACCCCTCCGGGGGGGGGGCGGGTGACCCAGTACTTC
NA,TRBJ2-5,TRBV19,many,CASTGGGKETQYF,TGTGCCAGTACGGGCGGGGGCAAAGAGACCCAGTACTTC